The source of this T cell receptor (beta chain) is a study of blood T cells in healthy people across ages. Germline CDR1 MDHEN, CDR2 SYDVKM. The CDR3 is 16 residues long. V lost 5 bases, J lost 0 bases, and 4 bases stayed unmatched. The authors ran a second PCR of roughly 6 to 12 cycles using a sample-barcoded 5' primer and a J-beta primer mix. MiXCR was run by TCRdb on the 5' RACE reads, yielding one entry per CDR3 protein. Altogether about 1 million distinct CDR3 sequences are present, under 30% being singletons, with the ten largest covering approximately 0.79%. These data were also reused for a study on T cells of mothers and their children. That study adds: Thymic selection molds TCR recombination products alike in related and unrelated pairs.

The sequenced material came from blood. This TCR was sampled from a girl aged 2-15 years in good health. The V gene is TRBV28, the J gene TRBJ2-7, with 13 bases lining up with TRBD2. The CDR3 bases are TGTGCCAGCAGTCCTACTAGCGGGGGGGCCTCCTACGAGCAGTACTTC. Amino acids: CASSPTSGGASYEQYF.